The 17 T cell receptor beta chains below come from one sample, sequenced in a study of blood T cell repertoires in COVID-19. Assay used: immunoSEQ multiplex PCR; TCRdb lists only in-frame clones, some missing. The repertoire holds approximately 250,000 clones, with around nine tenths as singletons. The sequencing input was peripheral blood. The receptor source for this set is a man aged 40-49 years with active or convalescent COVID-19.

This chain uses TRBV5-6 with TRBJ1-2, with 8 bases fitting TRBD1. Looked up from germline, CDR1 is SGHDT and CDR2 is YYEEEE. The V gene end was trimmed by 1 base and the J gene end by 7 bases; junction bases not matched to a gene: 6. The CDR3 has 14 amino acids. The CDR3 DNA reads TGTGCCAGCAGCTTGATTCAGGGGGCAGGTGGCTACACCTTC. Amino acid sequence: CASSLIQGAGGYTF.

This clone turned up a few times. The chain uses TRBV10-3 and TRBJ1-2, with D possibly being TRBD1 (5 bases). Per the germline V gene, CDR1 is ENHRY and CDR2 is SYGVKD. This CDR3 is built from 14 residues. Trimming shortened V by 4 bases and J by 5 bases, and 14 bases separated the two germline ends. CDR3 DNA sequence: TGTGCCATCAGTGGAGACAGTCTTGGATATGGCTACACCTTC. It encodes CAISGDSLGYGYTF.

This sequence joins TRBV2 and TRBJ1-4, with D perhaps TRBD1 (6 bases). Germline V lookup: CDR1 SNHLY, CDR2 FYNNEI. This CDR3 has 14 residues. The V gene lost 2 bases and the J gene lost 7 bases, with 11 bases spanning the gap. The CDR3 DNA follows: TGTGCCAGCAGTGAACGGGGGGCTGGTGAAAAACTGTTTTTT. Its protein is CASSERGAGEKLFF.

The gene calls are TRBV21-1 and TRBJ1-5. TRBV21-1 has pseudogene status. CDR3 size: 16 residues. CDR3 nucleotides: TGTGCCAGCAGCATCAGGACTCGCGGAGGCAATCAGCCCCAGCATTTT. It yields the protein CASSIRTRGGNQPQHF.

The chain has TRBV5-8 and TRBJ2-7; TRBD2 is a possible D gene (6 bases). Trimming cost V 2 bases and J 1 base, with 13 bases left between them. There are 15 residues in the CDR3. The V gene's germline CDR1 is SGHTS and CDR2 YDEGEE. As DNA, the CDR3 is TGTGCCAGCAGCTTACTGTTTGGGGGGTCCTACGAGCAGTACTTC. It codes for CASSLLFGGSYEQYF.

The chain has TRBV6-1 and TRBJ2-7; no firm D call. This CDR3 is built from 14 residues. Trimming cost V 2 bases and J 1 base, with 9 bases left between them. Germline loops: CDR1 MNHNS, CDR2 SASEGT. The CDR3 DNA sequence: TGTGCCAGCAGTGAATTAGCCGGGTCCTACGAGCAGTACTTC. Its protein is CASSELAGSYEQYF.

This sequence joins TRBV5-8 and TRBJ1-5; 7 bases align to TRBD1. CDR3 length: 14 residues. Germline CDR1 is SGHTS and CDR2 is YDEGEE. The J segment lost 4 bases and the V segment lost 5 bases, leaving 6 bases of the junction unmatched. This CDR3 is CASSPGQENQPQHF. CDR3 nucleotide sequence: TGTGCCAGCAGTCCTGGACAGGAGAATCAGCCCCAGCATTTT.

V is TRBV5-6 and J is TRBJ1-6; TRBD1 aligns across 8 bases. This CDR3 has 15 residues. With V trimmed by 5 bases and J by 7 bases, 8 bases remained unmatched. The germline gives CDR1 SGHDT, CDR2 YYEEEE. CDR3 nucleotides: TGTGCCAGCAGTCCCGACAGGGGAGGGAATTCACCCCTCCACTTT. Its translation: CASSPDRGGNSPLHF.

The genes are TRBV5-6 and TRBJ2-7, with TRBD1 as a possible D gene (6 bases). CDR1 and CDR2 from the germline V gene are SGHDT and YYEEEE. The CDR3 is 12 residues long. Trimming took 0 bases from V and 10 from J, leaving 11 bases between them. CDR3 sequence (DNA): TGTGCCAGCAGCTTGGGGGACAATCTACAGTACTTC. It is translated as CASSLGDNLQYF.

CDR3 nucleotide sequence: TGTGCCATCCTAGGACAGGGGGCAGACACTGAAGCTTTCTTT. Translating it yields CAILGQGADTEAFF. V is TRBV10-3 and J is TRBJ1-1; 11 nucleotides agree with TRBD1. Looked up from germline, CDR1 is ENHRY and CDR2 is SYGVKD. CDR3 length: 14 amino acids. J lost 3 bases, V lost 8 bases, and 5 bases had no gene match.

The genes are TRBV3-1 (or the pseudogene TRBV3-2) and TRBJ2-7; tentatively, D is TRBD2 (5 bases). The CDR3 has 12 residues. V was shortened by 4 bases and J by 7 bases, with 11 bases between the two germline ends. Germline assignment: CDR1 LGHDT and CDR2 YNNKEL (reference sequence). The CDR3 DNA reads TGTGCCAGCAGCCCTAACCGACTAGAGCAGTACTTC. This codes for CASSPNRLEQYF.

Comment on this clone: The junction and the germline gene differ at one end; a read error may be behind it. In DNA form, the CDR3 reads TGTGCCAGCAGCCAAATATTAGCGGGAGTAGGGTTC. Its translation: CASSQILAGVGF. J is TRBJ2-4 and V is TRBV7-9; 9 bases fit TRBD2. This CDR3 is built from 12 residues. Germline loops: CDR1 SEHNR, CDR2 FQNEAQ (reference sequence).

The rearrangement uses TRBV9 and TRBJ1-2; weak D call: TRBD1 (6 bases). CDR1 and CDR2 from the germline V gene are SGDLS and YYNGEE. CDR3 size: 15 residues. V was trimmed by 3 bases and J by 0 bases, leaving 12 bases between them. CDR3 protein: CASSEGGLANYGYTF. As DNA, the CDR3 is TGTGCCAGCAGCGAGGGGGGGTTAGCTAACTATGGCTACACCTTC.

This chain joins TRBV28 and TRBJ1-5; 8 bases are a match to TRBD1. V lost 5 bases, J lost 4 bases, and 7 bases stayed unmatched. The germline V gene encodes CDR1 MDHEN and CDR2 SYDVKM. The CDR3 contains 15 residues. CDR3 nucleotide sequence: TGTGCCAGCAGTAGAGGACAGGGAGGAAATCAGCCCCAGCATTTT. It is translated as CASSRGQGGNQPQHF.

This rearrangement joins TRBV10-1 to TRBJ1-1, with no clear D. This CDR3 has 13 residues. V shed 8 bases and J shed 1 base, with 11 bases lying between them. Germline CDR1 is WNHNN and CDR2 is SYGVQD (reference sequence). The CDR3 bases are TGCGCCAGCTCACCGCCGGGGAACACTGAAGCTTTCTTT. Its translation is CASSPPGNTEAFF.

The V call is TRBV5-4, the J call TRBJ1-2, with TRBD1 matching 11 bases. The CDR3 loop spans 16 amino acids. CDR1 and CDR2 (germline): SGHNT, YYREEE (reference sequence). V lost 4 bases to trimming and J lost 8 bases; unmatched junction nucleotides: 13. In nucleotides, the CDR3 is TGTGCCAGCAGCCACTCTCGGGGGACAGGGGGGATGGGCTACACCTTC. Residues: CASSHSRGTGGMGYTF. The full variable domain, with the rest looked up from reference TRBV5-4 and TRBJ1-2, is ETGVTQSPTHLIKTRGQQVTLRCSSQSGHNTVSWYQQALGQGPQFIFQYYREEENGRGNFPPRFSGLQFPNYSSELNVNALELDDSALYLCASSHSRGTGGMGYTFGSGTRLTVV.

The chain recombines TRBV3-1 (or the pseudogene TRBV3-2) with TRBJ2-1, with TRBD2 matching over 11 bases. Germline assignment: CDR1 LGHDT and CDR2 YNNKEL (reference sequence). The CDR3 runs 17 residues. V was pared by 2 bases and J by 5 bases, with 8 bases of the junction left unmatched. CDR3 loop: CASSQYPLAGGDNEQFF. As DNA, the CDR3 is TGTGCCAGCAGCCAATATCCCCTAGCGGGGGGAGACAATGAGCAGTTCTTC.